A single sample is the source of the 25 T cell receptor beta chains below, sequenced in a study of CD8 T cells in ankylosing spondylitis. Each CDR3 protein gets one entry after TCRdb re-called the 5' RACE reads with MiXCR. The table includes approximately 200,000 distinct CDR3 sequences, around 13% detected once. Sequencing was performed on blood, either unsorted or a sorted T cell fraction (not recorded which). These receptors all come from a female donor with ankylosing spondylitis or in good health (not recorded which).

The chain is built from TRBV12-3 or TRBV12-4 and TRBJ2-2; TRBD2 agrees at 9 bases. CDR3 length equals 15 residues. Germline trimming cut 8 bases from V and 3 bases from J; bases unmatched to any gene: 7. CDR3 sequence (DNA): TGTGCCAGCTACGGCGGGAGGGCCTACACCGGGGAGCTGTTTTTT. Translation gives CASYGGRAYTGELFF.

The table lists this clonotype with many counts. The chain uses TRBV5-4 and TRBJ2-5; tentative D call: TRBD1 (6 bases). Trimming took off 4 bases at V and 5 bases at J, with 15 bases between the two ends. The CDR3 totals 14 residues. Per the germline V gene, CDR1 is SGHNT and CDR2 is YYREEE (reference sequence). DNA for the CDR3: TGTGCCAGCAGCACCACAGGGTCGAGGGAGACCCAGTACTTC. This codes for CASSTTGSRETQYF. Complete variable domain (other parts from reference TRBV5-4 and TRBJ2-5): ETGVTQSPTHLIKTRGQQVTLRCSSQSGHNTVSWYQQALGQGPQFIFQYYREEENGRGNFPPRFSGLQFPNYSSELNVNALELDDSALYLCASSTTGSRETQYFGPGTRLLVL.

This clonotype was observed a few times. The V gene is TRBV29-1, the J gene TRBJ1-5; D perhaps matches TRBD1 (6 bases). V lost 7 bases to trimming and J lost 0 bases, with 16 bases between them. The length of the CDR3 is 15 residues. The germline gives CDR1 SQVTM, CDR2 ANQGSEA. The CDR3 sequence: CSALTGDYSNQPQHF. The CDR3 region has the DNA TGCAGCGCCCTGACAGGAGATTATAGCAATCAGCCCCAGCATTTT.

This clonotype was seen ten or more times. J is TRBJ1-1 and V is TRBV6-7; no definite D call. TRBV6-7 counts as an open reading frame of uncertain function. Trimming left V 0 bases short and J 7 bases short, with 9 bases between. The CDR3 sequence is 13 residues long. This chain's CDR3 is CASSYSPDYEAFF. CDR3 coding DNA: TGTGCCAGCAGTTACTCACCCGACTATGAAGCTTTCTTT.

The chain joins TRBV29-1 to TRBJ2-7; 13 bases are shared with TRBD2. Trimming cost V 4 bases and J 7 bases; bases outside gene matches: 4. Germline V gives CDR1 SQVTM, CDR2 ANQGSEA. The CDR3 has 13 amino acids. The CDR3 loop reads CSVGLAGGREQYF. The CDR3 DNA reads as TGCAGCGTTGGACTAGCGGGAGGACGGGAGCAGTACTTC.

This clonotype was seen many times. The chain carries TRBV5-1 and TRBJ2-2, with a weak D call TRBD1 (6 bases). This CDR3 region has 14 residues. The germline V and J ends were trimmed by 2 bases and 8 bases, with 13 bases remaining between them. Per germline, CDR1 SGHRS and CDR2 YFSETQ. In nucleotides, the CDR3 is TGCGCCAGCAGCTTCCAACAGGGCTCTGGGGAGCTGTTTTTT. Protein: CASSFQQGSGELFF.

This sequence joins TRBV23-1 and TRBJ2-7; D not certain. TRBV23-1 is placed among ORFs of uncertain function. This CDR3 spans 13 amino acids. V lost 3 bases to trimming and J lost 11 bases, with 17 bases between them. CDR3 DNA sequence: TGCGCCAGCAGTCACCGTCCTTACCCTGGAGAGTACTTC. Amino acid sequence: CASSHRPYPGEYF.

As to this clonotype: A much larger clone is a single base away; this may be a read error. This chain connects TRBV19 to TRBJ1-5; D call uncertain. Germline values: CDR1 LNHDA, CDR2 SQIVND (reference sequence). CDR3 length: 13 residues. V was cut by 7 bases and J by 6 bases, with 13 bases left in between. CDR3 protein: CASTHSHTQPQHF. The CDR3 nucleotides are TGTGCCAGTACGCACAGTCATACTCAGCCCCAGCATTTT.

The table lists this clonotype with many counts. The chain couples TRBV20-1 to TRBJ2-1; 7 bases are shared with TRBD2. Looked up from germline, CDR1 is DFQATT and CDR2 is SNEGSKA (reference sequence). The CDR3 runs 12 residues. V shed 5 bases, J shed 6 bases, and the junction held 4 bases outside the gene matches. CDR3 sequence: CSASSGSNEQFF. DNA of the CDR3: TGCAGTGCTTCTAGCGGCTCCAATGAGCAGTTCTTC.

The sample holds many counts of this clonotype. The chain couples TRBV20-1 to TRBJ2-1, with 9 bases matching TRBD2. Germline V gene sequence: CDR1 DFQATT, CDR2 SNEGSKA (reference sequence). The J segment lost 8 bases and the V segment lost 6 bases, leaving 11 bases of the junction unmatched. This CDR3 region has 14 residues. The CDR3, as DNA: TGCAGTGCCTTACCGGGACTAGCCTTTGATGAGCAGTTCTTC. Its protein is CSALPGLAFDEQFF.

This clonotype came up many times. The V and J genes are TRBV6-4 and TRBJ2-1, with D perhaps matching TRBD2 (6 bases). V was clipped by 8 bases and J by 12 bases, with 14 bases between them. The CDR3 is 11 amino acids. Germline V gene lookup returns CDR1 MRHNA and CDR2 SNTAGT. The CDR3: CASGTGDPQFF. In nucleotides, the CDR3 is TGTGCCAGCGGGACGGGGGACCCGCAGTTCTTC.

Note on this clonotype: This sequence may be a read error, since a much larger clone differs from it by one base. The gene calls are TRBV20-1 and TRBJ2-5; D perhaps matches TRBD1 (6 bases). This CDR3 is built from 15 residues. Trimming shortened V by 5 bases and J by 5 bases, and 21 bases separated the two germline ends. Germline V gene lookup returns CDR1 DFQATT and CDR2 SNEGSKA (reference sequence). CDR3 DNA sequence: TGCAGTGCTGGAGGAGGCAGGGCGAGGGGGGAGACCCAGTACTTC. This encodes CSAGGGRARGETQYF.

There are many counts of this clonotype. CDR3 in amino acids: CASSLNTGSSYNEQFF. As DNA, the CDR3 is TGCGCCAGCAGCTTGAATACGGGTAGCTCCTACAATGAGCAGTTCTTC. V gene TRBV5-1 combines with J gene TRBJ2-1; D call uncertain. With 1 base removed from V and 0 bases from J, the gap between germline ends came to 11 bases. This CDR3 has 16 amino acids. Germline-derived CDR1 and CDR2 are SGHRS and YFSETQ.

This clonotype was observed at least ten times. The rearrangement links TRBV12-3 or TRBV12-4 to TRBJ2-2, with D uncertain. V was clipped by 3 bases and J by 7 bases, with 18 bases between them. This CDR3 contains 16 residues. CDR3 in amino acids: CASSFLTPRMGGELFF. The CDR3, as DNA: TGTGCCAGCAGTTTTCTTACTCCCCGAATGGGCGGGGAGCTGTTTTTT.

This clonotype has ten or more counts. V is TRBV28 and J is TRBJ2-3; no clear D gene. Trimming removed 8 bases at V and 0 bases at J, with 9 bases between. CDR3 length: 13 amino acids. The V gene's germline CDR1 is MDHEN and CDR2 SYDVKM. The CDR3 DNA sequence: TGTGCCAGCCTCAAAACTAGCACAGATACGCAGTATTTT. It is translated as CASLKTSTDTQYF.

The chain couples TRBV7-3 to TRBJ2-3, with D possibly being TRBD1 or TRBD2 (5 bases each). Trimming stripped 1 base from V and 4 bases from J, with 12 bases between. The CDR3 spans 15 residues. Germline loops: CDR1 SGHTA, CDR2 FQGTGA. CDR3 bases: TGTGCCAGCAGCTTAAACGGTGTGGGGGCAGATACGCAGTATTTT. Encoded protein: CASSLNGVGADTQYF. Full variable domain (remainder filled in from reference TRBV7-3 and TRBJ2-3): GAGVSQTPSNKVTEKGKYVELRCDPISGHTALYWYRQSLGQGPEFLIYFQGTGAADDSGLPNDRFFAVRPEGSVSTLKIQRTERGDSAVYLCASSLNGVGADTQYFGPGTRLTVL.

The genes are TRBV5-1 and TRBJ2-1; 8 bases agree with TRBD2. V was pared by 0 bases and J by 9 bases, with 5 bases of the junction left unmatched. CDR1 is SGHRS and CDR2 is YFSETQ in the germline V gene. This CDR3 is 14 amino acids long. The CDR3 nucleotides are TGCGCCAGCAGCTTGGGGGGACTAGAGGGTGAGCAGTTCTTC. It translates to CASSLGGLEGEQFF.

V and J are TRBV24-1 and TRBJ1-4; D perhaps matches TRBD1 (6 bases). Trimming removed 3 bases from V and 0 bases from J, with 10 bases in between. CDR1 KGHDR and CDR2 SFDVKD come from the germline V gene. This CDR3 comprises 16 residues. The CDR3 region has the DNA TGTGCCACCAGTGATGCAGGGGCCGCAACTAATGAAAAACTGTTTTTT. It is translated as CATSDAGAATNEKLFF.

There are many counts of this clonotype. The chain links TRBV6-2 or TRBV6-3 to TRBJ2-6; D gene ambiguous. V lost 8 bases and J lost 0, with 5 bases in between. This CDR3 has 13 amino acids. Germline CDR1 and CDR2: MNHEY and SVGEGT. The CDR3 DNA reads as TGTGCCAGCGCCGGCTCTGGGGCCAACGTCCTGACTTTC. It yields the protein CASAGSGANVLTF.

J is TRBJ2-7 and V is TRBV27; the match to TRBD1 covers 10 bases. The CDR3 runs to 14 residues. With V trimmed by 6 bases and J by 4 bases, 6 bases remained unmatched. Germline V gives CDR1 MNHEY, CDR2 SMNVEV (reference sequence). CDR3: CASSNWDRGYEQYF. In nucleotides, the CDR3 is TGTGCCAGCAGCAATTGGGACAGGGGTTACGAGCAGTACTTC.

This clonotype was counted a few times. The chain uses TRBV7-2 and TRBJ2-5; 14 bases align to TRBD2. Germline CDR1 reads SGHTA; CDR2 reads FQGNSA. J gave up 5 bases and V 4 bases, and 6 bases lay outside the gene matches. CDR3 length equals 16 residues. CDR3 sequence reads: CASSSGTSGRGETQYF. The CDR3 nucleotides read TGTGCCAGCAGCTCCGGGACTAGCGGGAGAGGGGAGACCCAGTACTTC.

With respect to this clonotype: A read error is likely here: a far larger clone is one base away. In this CDR3 the conserved last residue, phenylalanine or tryptophan, is missing, so a read error is likely. The V gene is TRBV28, the J gene TRBJ1-1; D is uncertain. The CDR3 runs 11 residues. The V gene's germline CDR1 is MDHEN and CDR2 SYDVKM. V was trimmed by 2 bases and J by 6 bases, leaving 4 bases between them. CDR3 DNA sequence: TGTGCCAGCAGTTTACGGTCTGAAGCTTTCGTT. Its protein product is CASSLRSEAFV.

At least ten counts were recorded for this clonotype. The chain has TRBV24-1 and TRBJ1-2, with 7 bases lining up with TRBD1. V dropped 2 bases and J dropped 3; count of bases not matched to a gene: 8. CDR1 KGHDR and CDR2 SFDVKD come from the germline V gene. The CDR3 sequence is 16 residues long. The chain's CDR3 is CATSDSAGGGDYGYTF. For the CDR3, the DNA is TGTGCCACCAGTGATTCTGCCGGAGGGGGCGACTATGGCTACACCTTC.

This clonotype was observed many times. This CDR3 is CASSLAPGDGTDTQYF. As DNA, the CDR3 is TGTGCCAGCAGCTTAGCGCCGGGAGATGGAACAGATACGCAGTATTTT. The V call is TRBV7-9, the J call TRBJ2-3, with D possibly TRBD2 on 6 matching bases. This CDR3 is 16 amino acids long. Trimming took 0 bases from V and 3 from J, leaving 13 bases between them. CDR1 is SEHNR, CDR2 FQNEAQ, per germline (reference sequence). The full variable domain, with the rest looked up from reference TRBV7-9 and TRBJ2-3, is DTGVSQNPRHKITKRGQNVTFRCDPISEHNRLYWYRQTLGQGPEFLTYFQNEAQLEKSRLLSDRFSAERPKGSFSTLEIQRTEQGDSAMYLCASSLAPGDGTDTQYFGPGTRLTVL.

This clonotype was seen repeatedly, ten times or more. The chain combines TRBV11-1 with TRBJ1-5; 9 bases line up with TRBD1. The CDR3 is made up of 19 amino acids. Germline-derived CDR1 and CDR2 are SGHAT and FQDESV (reference sequence). V shed 1 base, J shed 3 bases, and the junction held 13 bases outside the gene matches. The CDR3 spells CASSLGLGKTGGSNQPQHF. CDR3 bases: TGTGCCAGCAGCTTAGGTCTGGGGAAGACAGGGGGATCCAATCAGCCCCAGCATTTT. The full variable domain, rest sourced from reference TRBV11-1 and TRBJ1-5, is EAEVAQSPRYKITEKSQAVAFWCDPISGHATLYWYRQILGQGPELLVQFQDESVVDDSQLPKDRFSAERLKGVDSTLKIQPAELGDSAMYLCASSLGLGKTGGSNQPQHFGDGTRLSIL.